This T cell receptor (beta chain) appears in the sequencing data of a study of post-analysis software for immune sequencing data. The CDR3 is 16 residues long. The V gene's germline CDR1 is MNHNY and CDR2 SVGAGI (reference sequence). The V gene lost 0 bases and the J gene lost 2 bases, with 12 bases spanning the gap. Broader study findings: About five TRBV segments were more frequent in patients than controls; TRBV5-6, TRBV5-1 and TRBV20-1 belonged to this group.

Prepared libraries of TCR beta cDNA carried unique molecular identifiers. TCRdb analysed the PCR reads with MiXCR anew, one entry per CDR3 protein. This sample yields about 820,000 distinct CDR3 sequences, of which approximately 57% are seen a single time; approximately 4.4% belongs to the top ten. Points on this clonotype: Its matching antigen is unknown.

The chain recombines TRBV6-6 with TRBJ2-3; D may be TRBD2 (6 bases). The TCR sequence derives from a girl aged 5-17 years with multiple sclerosis. The sample was blood. The chain's CDR3 is CASSYSNRGITDTQYF. The CDR3 DNA reads TGTGCCAGCAGTTACTCGAACCGGGGGATCACAGATACGCAGTATTTT.